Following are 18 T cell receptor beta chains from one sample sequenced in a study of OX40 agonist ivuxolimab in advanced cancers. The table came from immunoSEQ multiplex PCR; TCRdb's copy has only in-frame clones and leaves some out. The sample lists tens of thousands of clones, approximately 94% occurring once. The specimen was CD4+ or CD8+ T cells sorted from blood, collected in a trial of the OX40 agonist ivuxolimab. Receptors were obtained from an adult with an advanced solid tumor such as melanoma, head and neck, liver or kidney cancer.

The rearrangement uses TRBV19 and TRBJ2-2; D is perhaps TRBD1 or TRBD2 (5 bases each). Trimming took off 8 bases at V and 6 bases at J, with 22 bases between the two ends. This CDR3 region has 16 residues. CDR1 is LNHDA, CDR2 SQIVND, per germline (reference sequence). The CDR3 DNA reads TGTGCCAGTGGTGCCGGGACCCACTACGGGGCCGGGGAGCTGTTTTTT. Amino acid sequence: CASGAGTHYGAGELFF.

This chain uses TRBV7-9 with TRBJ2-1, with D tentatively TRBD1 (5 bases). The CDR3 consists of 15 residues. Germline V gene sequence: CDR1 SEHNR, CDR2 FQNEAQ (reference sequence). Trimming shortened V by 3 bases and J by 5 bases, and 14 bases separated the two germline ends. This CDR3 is CASSFRVDWDNEQFF. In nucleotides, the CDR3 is TGTGCCAGCAGCTTCAGGGTGGATTGGGACAATGAGCAGTTCTTC.

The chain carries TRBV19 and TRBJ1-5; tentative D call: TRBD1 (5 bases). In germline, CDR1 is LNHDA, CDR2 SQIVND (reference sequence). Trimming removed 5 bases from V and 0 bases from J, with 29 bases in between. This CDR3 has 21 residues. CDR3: CASSRFGGTDRAENSNQPQHF. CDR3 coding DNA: TGTGCCAGTAGTCGGTTTGGGGGAACTGACAGAGCAGAAAATAGCAATCAGCCCCAGCATTTT.

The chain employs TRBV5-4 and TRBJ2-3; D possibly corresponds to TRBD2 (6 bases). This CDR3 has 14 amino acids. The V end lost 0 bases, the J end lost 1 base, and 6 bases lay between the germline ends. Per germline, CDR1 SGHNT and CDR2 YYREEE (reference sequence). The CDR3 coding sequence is TGTGCCAGCAGCTTGGTAGCGGGCACAGATACGCAGTATTTT. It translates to CASSLVAGTDTQYF.

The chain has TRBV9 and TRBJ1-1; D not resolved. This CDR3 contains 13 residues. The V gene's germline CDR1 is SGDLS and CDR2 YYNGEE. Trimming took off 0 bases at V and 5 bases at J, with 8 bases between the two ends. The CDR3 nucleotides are TGTGCCAGCAGCGTAGATGGAGGAACTGAAGCTTTCTTT. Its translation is CASSVDGGTEAFF.

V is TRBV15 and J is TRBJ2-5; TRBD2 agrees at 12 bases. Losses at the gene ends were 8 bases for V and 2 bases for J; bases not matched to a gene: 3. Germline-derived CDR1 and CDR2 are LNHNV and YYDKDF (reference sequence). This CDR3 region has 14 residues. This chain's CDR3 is CATRLAGEQETQYF. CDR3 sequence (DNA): TGTGCCACCCGACTAGCGGGAGAGCAAGAGACCCAGTACTTC.

The CDR3 region has the DNA TGTGCCAGCAGCCTCGGGACTCCCAACGAGCAGTTCTTC. The encoded protein is CASSLGTPNEQFF. The rearrangement joins TRBV5-6 to TRBJ2-1, with D possibly matching TRBD2 (6 bases). CDR3 size: 13 residues. Trimming shortened V by 4 bases and J by 10 bases, and 15 bases separated the two germline ends. Germline values: CDR1 SGHDT, CDR2 YYEEEE.

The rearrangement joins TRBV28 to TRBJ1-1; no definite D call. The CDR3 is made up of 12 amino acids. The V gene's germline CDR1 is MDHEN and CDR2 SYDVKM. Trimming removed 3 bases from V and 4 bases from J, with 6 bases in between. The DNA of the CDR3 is TGTGCCAGCAGTTTTTGGGTCACTGAAGCTTTCTTT. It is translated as CASSFWVTEAFF.

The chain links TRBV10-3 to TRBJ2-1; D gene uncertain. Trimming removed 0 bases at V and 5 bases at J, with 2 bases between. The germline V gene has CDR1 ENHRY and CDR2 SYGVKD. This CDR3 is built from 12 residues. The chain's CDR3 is CAISESNNEQFF. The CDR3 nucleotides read TGTGCCATCAGTGAGTCTAACAATGAGCAGTTCTTC.

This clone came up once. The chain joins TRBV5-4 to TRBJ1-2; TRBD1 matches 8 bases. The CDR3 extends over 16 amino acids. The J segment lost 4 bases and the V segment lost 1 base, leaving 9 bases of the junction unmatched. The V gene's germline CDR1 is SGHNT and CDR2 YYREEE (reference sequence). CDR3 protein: CASSLPPGQGPYGYTF. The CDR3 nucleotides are TGTGCCAGCAGCTTGCCCCCAGGACAGGGACCCTATGGCTACACCTTC.

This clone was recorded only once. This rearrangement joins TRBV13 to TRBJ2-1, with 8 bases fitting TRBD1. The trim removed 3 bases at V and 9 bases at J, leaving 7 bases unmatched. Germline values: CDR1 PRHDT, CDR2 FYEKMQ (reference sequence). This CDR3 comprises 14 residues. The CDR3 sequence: CASSFRGRAAEQFF. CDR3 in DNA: TGTGCCAGCAGCTTCAGGGGGCGGGCAGCTGAGCAGTTCTTC.

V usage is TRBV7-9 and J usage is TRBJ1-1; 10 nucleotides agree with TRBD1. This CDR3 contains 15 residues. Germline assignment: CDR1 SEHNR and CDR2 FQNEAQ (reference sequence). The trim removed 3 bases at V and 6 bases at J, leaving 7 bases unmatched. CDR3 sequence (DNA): TGTGCCAGCAGCTTTTTCGGGACAGGGGATCCTGAAGCTTTCTTT. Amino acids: CASSFFGTGDPEAFF.

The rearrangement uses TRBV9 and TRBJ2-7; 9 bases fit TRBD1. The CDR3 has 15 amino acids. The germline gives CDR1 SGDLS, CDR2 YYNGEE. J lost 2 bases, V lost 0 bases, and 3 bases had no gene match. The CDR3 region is CASSVGDRGAYEQYF. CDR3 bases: TGTGCCAGCAGCGTAGGAGACAGGGGGGCCTACGAGCAGTACTTC. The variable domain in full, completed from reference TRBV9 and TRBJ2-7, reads DSGVTQTPKHLITATGQRVTLRCSPRSGDLSVYWYQQSLDQGLQFLIQYYNGEERAKGNILERFSAQQFPDLHSELNLSSLELGDSALYFCASSVGDRGAYEQYFGPGTRLTVT.

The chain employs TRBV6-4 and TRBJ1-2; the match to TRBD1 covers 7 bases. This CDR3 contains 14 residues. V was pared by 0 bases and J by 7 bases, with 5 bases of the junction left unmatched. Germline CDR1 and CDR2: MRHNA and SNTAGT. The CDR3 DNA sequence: TGTGCCAGCAGTGACTCAAGGACAGGTTTTGGCTACACCTTC. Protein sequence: CASSDSRTGFGYTF.

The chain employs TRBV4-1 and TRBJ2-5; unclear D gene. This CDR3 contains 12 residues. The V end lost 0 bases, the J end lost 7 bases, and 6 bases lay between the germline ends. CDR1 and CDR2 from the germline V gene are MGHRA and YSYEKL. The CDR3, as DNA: TGCGCCAGCAGCCAAGAGAACCTGACCCAGTACTTC. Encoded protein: CASSQENLTQYF.

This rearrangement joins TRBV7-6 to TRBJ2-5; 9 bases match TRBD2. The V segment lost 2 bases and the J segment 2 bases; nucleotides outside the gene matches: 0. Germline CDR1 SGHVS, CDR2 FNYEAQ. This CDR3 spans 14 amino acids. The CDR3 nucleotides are TGTGCCAGCAGCTTACTAGCGGGGCAAGAGACCCAGTACTTC. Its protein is CASSLLAGQETQYF.

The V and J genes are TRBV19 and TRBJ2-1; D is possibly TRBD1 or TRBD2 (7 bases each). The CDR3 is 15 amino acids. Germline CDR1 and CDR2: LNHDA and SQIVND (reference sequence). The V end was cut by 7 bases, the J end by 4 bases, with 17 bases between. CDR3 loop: CASTPGGAKYNEQFF. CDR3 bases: TGTGCCAGTACCCCAGGGGGGGCCAAATACAATGAGCAGTTCTTC.

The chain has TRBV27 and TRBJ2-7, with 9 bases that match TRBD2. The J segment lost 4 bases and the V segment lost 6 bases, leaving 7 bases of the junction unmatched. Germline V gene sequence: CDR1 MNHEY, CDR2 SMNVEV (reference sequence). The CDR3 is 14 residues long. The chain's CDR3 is CASRYSGGNYEQYF. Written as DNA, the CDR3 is TGTGCCAGCAGATATAGCGGGGGAAATTACGAGCAGTACTTC.